The subject of this entry is one T cell receptor (beta chain). Its antigen remains unidentified. PCR primers comprised 60 Vbeta and 13 Jbeta primers. Only in-frame clones appear in the TCRdb table, and some are missing; sequencing was by immunoSEQ multiplex PCR. The table includes around 65,000 clones, roughly two thirds detected once. This specimen belongs to a study of cytomegalovirus exposure and HLA in healthy donors. Notes on the study in general: The authors listed approximately 160 TCR beta chains as cytomegalovirus-associated. Presence/absence analyses treated sequencing depth as roughly uniform across donors. The productive fraction for most TCR beta V segments was about 90% or about 30% in an earlier analysis.

The material sequenced was PBMCs. This receptor was identified in a man aged 40-49 years in good health and CMV-seropositive.

CDR3 nucleotide sequence: TGTGCCAGCAGCCCTGGACAGGGGAGCAATCAGCCCCAGCATTTT. It yields the protein CASSPGQGSNQPQHF. The J gene is TRBJ1-5, the V gene TRBV4-2, with 9 bases lining up with TRBD1. CDR1 and CDR2 from the germline V gene are LGHNA and YNFKEQ. With 4 bases clipped from V and 1 base from J, the junction kept 2 bases outside the gene matches. CDR3 size: 15 residues.